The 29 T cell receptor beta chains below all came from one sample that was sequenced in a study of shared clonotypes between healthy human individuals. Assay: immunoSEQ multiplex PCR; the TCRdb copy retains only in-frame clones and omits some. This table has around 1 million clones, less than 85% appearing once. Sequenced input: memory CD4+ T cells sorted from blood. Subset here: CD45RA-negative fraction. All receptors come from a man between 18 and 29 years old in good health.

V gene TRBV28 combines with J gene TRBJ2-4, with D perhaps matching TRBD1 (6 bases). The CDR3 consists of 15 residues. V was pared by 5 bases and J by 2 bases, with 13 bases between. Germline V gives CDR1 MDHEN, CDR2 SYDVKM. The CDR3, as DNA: TGTGCCAGCAGTCCACCACAGGGAACCAAAAACATTCAGTACTTC. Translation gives CASSPPQGTKNIQYF.

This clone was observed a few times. CDR3 in amino acids: CASRAGVLSSYEQYF. The CDR3 DNA reads as TGCGCCAGCAGGGCTGGGGTACTAAGCTCCTACGAGCAGTACTTC. J is TRBJ2-7 and V is TRBV5-1; D not resolved. Trimming stripped 5 bases from V and 0 bases from J, with 15 bases between. CDR1 is SGHRS and CDR2 is YFSETQ in the germline V gene. This CDR3 has 15 residues. Using reference TRBV5-1 and TRBJ2-7 for the parts outside the CDR3, the full variable domain is KAGVTQTPRYLIKTRGQQVTLSCSPISGHRSVSWYQQTPGQGLQFLFEYFSETQRNKGNFPGRFSGRQFSNSRSEMNVSTLELGDSALYLCASRAGVLSSYEQYFGPGTRLTVT.

The CDR3 DNA is TGCGCCAGCAGTACGGGTGAGACAACCTATGGCTACACCTTC. This codes for CASSTGETTYGYTF. The genes are TRBV5-1 and TRBJ1-2; D unclear. CDR1 is SGHRS, CDR2 YFSETQ, per germline. There are 14 residues in the CDR3. V was shortened by 5 bases and J by 4 bases, with 15 bases between the two germline ends.

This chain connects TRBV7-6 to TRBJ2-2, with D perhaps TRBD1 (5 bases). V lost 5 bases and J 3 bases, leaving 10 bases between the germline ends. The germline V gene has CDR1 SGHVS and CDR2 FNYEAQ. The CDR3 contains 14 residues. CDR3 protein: CASSPETDTGELFF. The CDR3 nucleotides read TGTGCCAGCAGCCCCGAGACAGACACCGGGGAGCTGTTTTTT.

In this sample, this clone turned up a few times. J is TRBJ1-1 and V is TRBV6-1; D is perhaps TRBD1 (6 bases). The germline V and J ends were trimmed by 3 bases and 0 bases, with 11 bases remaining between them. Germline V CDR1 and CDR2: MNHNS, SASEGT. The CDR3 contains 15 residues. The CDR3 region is CASSDGQRLNTEAFF. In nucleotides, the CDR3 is TGTGCCAGCAGTGACGGACAGAGATTGAACACTGAAGCTTTCTTT.

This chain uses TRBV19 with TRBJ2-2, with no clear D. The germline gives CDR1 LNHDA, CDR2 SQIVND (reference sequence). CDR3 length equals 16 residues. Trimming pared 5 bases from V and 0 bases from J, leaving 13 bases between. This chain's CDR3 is CASSVRVSTNTGELFF. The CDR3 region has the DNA TGTGCCAGTAGTGTCCGGGTCTCGACGAACACCGGGGAGCTGTTTTTT.

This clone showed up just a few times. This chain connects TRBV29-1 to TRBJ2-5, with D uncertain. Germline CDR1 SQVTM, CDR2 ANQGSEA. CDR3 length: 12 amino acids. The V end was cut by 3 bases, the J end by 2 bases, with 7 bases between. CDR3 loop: CSVDPQQETQYF. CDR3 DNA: TGCAGCGTTGACCCCCAGCAAGAGACCCAGTACTTC.

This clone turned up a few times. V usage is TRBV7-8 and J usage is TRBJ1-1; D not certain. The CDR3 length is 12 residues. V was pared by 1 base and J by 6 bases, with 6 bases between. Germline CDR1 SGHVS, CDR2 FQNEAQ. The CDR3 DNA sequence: TGTGCCAGCAGCTTAGGAGTGGCTGAAGCTTTCTTT. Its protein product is CASSLGVAEAFF.

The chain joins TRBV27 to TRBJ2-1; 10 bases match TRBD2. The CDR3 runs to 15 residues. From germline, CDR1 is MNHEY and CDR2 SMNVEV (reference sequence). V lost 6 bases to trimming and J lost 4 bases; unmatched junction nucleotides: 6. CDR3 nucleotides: TGTGCCAGCAGAGTAAAGCGGGAGGGTTACAATGAGCAGTTCTTC. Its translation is CASRVKREGYNEQFF.

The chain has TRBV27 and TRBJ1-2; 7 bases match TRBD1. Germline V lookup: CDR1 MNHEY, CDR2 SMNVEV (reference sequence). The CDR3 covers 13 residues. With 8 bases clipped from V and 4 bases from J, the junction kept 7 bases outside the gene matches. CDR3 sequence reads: CASGTADRYGYTF. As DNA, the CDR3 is TGTGCCAGCGGGACAGCCGACCGCTATGGCTACACCTTC.

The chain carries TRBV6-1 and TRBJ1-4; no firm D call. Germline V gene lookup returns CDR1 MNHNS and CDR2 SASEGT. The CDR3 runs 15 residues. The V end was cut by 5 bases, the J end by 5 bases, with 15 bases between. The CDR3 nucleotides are TGTGCCAGCAGTCGAAACCTCGGAGGGAATGAAAAACTGTTTTTT. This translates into CASSRNLGGNEKLFF.

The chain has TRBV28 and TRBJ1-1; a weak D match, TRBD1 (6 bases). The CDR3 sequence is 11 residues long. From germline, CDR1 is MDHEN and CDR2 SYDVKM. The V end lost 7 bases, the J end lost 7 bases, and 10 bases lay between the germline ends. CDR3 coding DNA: TGTGCCAGCACCACAGGGATTGAAGCTTTCTTT. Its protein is CASTTGIEAFF.

CDR3 sequence reads: CASSPQDRALYGYTF. The CDR3 DNA reads as TGTGCCAGCAGTCCCCAGGACAGGGCCCTCTATGGCTACACCTTC. The genes are TRBV2 and TRBJ1-2, with TRBD1 matching over 8 bases. The CDR3 is made up of 15 amino acids. CDR1 and CDR2 (germline): SNHLY, FYNNEI. The junction had 9 bases not matched to a gene; V was cut back by 5 bases and J by 4 bases.

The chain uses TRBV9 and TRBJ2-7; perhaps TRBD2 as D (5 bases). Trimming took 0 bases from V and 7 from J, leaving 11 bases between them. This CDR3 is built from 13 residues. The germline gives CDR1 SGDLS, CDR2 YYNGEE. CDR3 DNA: TGTGCCAGCAGCGTAGTTCAGGACTCAGAGCAGTACTTC. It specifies CASSVVQDSEQYF.

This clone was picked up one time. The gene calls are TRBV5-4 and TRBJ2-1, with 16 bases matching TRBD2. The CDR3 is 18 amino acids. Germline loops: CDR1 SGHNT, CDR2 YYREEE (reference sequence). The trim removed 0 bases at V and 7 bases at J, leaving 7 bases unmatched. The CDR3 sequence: CASSLAGLAGGQGNEQFF. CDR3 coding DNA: TGTGCCAGCAGCTTGGCGGGACTAGCGGGAGGGCAAGGGAATGAGCAGTTCTTC.

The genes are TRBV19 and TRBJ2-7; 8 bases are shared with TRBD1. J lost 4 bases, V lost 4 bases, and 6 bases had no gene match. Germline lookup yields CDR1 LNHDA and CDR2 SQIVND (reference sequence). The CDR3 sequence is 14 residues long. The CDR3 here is CASSRAGGYYEQYF. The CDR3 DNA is TGTGCCAGTAGTAGGGCAGGGGGCTATTACGAGCAGTACTTC.

Here the CDR3 reads CAISEDRNLQETQYF. In DNA, the CDR3 is TGTGCCATCAGTGAAGACAGGAATTTGCAAGAGACCCAGTACTTC. The V gene is TRBV10-3, the J gene TRBJ2-5; possible D gene TRBD1, 6 bases. Trimming removed 3 bases at V and 2 bases at J, with 13 bases between. The CDR3 loop spans 15 amino acids. Germline CDR1 is ENHRY and CDR2 is SYGVKD.

CDR3 bases: TGTGCCAGCAGGCGCACAGGGGGCGCCGAGTCTGGCTACACCTTC. This codes for CASRRTGGAESGYTF. The rearrangement joins TRBV11-2 to TRBJ1-2, with TRBD1 matching over 9 bases. V lost 6 bases to trimming and J lost 7 bases; unmatched junction nucleotides: 12. CDR3 size: 15 residues. Germline-derived CDR1 and CDR2 are SGHAT and FQNNGV.

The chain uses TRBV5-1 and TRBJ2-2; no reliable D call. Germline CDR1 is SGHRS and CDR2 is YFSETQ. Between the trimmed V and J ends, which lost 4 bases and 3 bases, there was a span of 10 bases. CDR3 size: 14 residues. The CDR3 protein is CASSVARDTGELFF. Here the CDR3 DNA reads TGCGCCAGCAGCGTGGCCCGGGACACCGGGGAGCTGTTTTTT.

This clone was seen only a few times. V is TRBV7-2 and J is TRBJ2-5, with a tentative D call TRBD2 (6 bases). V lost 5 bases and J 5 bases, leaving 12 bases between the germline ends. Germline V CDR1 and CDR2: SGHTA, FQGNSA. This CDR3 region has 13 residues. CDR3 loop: CASSPRSGETQYF. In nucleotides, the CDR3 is TGTGCCAGCAGCCCCCGAAGCGGGGAGACCCAGTACTTC. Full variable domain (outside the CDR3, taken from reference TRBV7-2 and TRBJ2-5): GAGVSQSPSNKVTEKGKDVELRCDPISGHTALYWYRQSLGQGLEFLIYFQGNSAPDKSGLPSDRFSAERTGGSVSTLTIQRTQQEDSAVYLCASSPRSGETQYFGPGTRLLVL.

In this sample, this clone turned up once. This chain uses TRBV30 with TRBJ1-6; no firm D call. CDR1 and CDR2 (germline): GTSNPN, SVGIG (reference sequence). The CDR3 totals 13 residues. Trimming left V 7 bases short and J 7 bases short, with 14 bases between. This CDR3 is CASDNRENSPLHF. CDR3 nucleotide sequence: TGTGCCTCTGACAACAGAGAAAATTCACCCCTCCACTTT.

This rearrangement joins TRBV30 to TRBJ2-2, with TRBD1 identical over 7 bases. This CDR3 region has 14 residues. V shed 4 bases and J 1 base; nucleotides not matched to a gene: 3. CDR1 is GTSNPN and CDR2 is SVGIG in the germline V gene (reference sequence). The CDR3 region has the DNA TGTGCCTGGACAGGGGGAATGAACACCGGGGAGCTGTTTTTT. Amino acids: CAWTGGMNTGELFF.

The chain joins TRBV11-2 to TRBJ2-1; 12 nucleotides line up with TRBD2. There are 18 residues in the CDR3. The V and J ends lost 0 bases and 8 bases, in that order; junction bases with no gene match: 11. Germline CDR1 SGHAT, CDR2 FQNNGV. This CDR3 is CASSLEAASGGARDEQFF. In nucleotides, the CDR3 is TGTGCCAGCAGCTTAGAGGCAGCTAGCGGGGGGGCCAGGGATGAGCAGTTCTTC.

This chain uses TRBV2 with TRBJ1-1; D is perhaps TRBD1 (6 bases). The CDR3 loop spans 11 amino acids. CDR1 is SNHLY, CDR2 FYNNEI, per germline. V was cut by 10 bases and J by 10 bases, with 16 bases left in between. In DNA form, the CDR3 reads TGTGCCACCCTTGGAGGGGGGTTAGCTTTCTTT. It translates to CATLGGGLAFF.

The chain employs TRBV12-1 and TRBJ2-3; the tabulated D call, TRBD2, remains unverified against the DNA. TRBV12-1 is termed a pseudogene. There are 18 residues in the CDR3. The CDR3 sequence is CASSVASPDCFPPDTQYF. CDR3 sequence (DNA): TGTGCCAGCAGCGTTGCCTCCCCGGACTGTTTTCCCCCAGATACGCAGTATTTT.

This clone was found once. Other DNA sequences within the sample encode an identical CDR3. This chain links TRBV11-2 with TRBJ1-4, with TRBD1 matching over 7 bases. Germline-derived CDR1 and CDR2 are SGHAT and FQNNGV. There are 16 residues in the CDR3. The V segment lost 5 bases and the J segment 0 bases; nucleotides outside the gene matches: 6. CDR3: CASSLGTVATNEKLFF. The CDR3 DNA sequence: TGTGCCAGCAGCCTGGGGACAGTGGCAACTAATGAAAAACTGTTTTTT. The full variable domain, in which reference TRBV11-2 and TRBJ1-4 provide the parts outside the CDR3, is EAGVAQSPRYKIIEKRQSVAFWCNPISGHATLYWYQQILGQGPKLLIQFQNNGVVDDSQLPKDRFSAERLKGVDSTLKIQPAKLEDSAVYLCASSLGTVATNEKLFFGSGTQLSVL.

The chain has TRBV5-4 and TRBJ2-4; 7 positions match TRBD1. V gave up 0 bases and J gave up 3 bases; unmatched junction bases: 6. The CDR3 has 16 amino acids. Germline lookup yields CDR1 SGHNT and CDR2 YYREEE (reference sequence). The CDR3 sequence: CASSLVGDSYKNIQYF. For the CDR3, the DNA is TGTGCCAGCAGCTTGGTTGGGGACAGTTACAAAAACATTCAGTACTTC.

CDR3 sequence (DNA): TGTGCCAGCAGTTCCCCGGCGTCCTACGAGCAGTACTTC. It specifies CASSSPASYEQYF. The rearrangement uses TRBV6-5 and TRBJ2-7; D gene ambiguous. Germline lookup yields CDR1 MNHEY and CDR2 SVGAGI. The V end was cut by 4 bases, the J end by 1 base, with 8 bases between. This CDR3 has 13 amino acids.

DNA for the CDR3: TGTGCCAGCAGCGATTGGGCCGACACCGGGGAGCTGTTTTTT. Translated: CASSDWADTGELFF. The rearrangement joins TRBV9 to TRBJ2-2; no clear D gene. V lost 3 bases to trimming and J lost 3 bases, with 9 bases between them. Germline V gene data show CDR1 as SGDLS and CDR2 as YYNGEE. This CDR3 is 14 amino acids long.